This T cell receptor beta chain was recovered during a study of regulatory T cells in long-lasting Graves disease (dated by TCRdb to the early 2020s). A note on the overall study: Newly diagnosed Graves' disease patients had taken antithyroid drugs for less than 3 months. A total of some 33 samples were covered by TCR sequencing, comprising some 13 persistent and about 20 newly diagnosed Graves' disease patients. This study used TCR sequencing and RNA sequencing of peripheral blood to compare persistent Graves' disease patients against newly diagnosed Graves' disease patients. The study took place in China and was registered as a clinical trial.

Results and caveats for the whole study, not just this receptor: Because the primary lesion, thyroid tissue, could not be accessed, the study looked at peripheral blood alone. Lower TCR Shannon entropy and fewer highly expanded clones were observed in persistent Graves' disease patients than in newly diagnosed patients, which suggested clonal expansion. Persistent patients shared more public clonotypes among themselves (around 2,700) than newly diagnosed patients did (nearly 1,000). Only the TCR beta chain was sequenced and analyzed. The authors noted that the small sample size was a limitation that may lower accuracy. Persistent disease showed preferential use of TRBV28, TRBJ1-2 and TRBJ2-5, whereas newly diagnosed disease favored TRBV20-1 and TRBJ2-1.

As regards this clonotype: Its antigen is currently not known. There are no base qualities to consult, and no much larger clone falls within one base.

The library was generated by multiplex PCR. Sequencing used an Illumina HiSeq 4000. To build TCR beta libraries, CDR3 regions were amplified by Arm-PCR using iRepertoire HTBI primers. Before sequencing, the PCR products underwent gel purification. On the authors' methods: Gene usage analysis of CDR3 amino acid clonotypes used the 62 TRBV and around 13 TRBJ segments found across samples. COPE and FqMerger were used to merge filtered high-quality paired reads into contigs. BLAST was used to align contigs to the IMGT TRBV, TRBD and TRBJ reference genes, and CDR3 was defined following IMGT. Any clonotype with a frequency above 0.1% was counted as a highly expanded clone. Shannon entropy served as the measure of repertoire diversity, while the Gini coefficient captured V-J evenness. Public clonotypes were defined as clonotypes shared by more than one individual. TCRdb reworked the public reads: Q25 trimming with fastp, MiXCR clone assembly, productive beta chains retained. Rows are unified per CDR3 protein, each entry keeping the most common DNA and genes. Clone size and V and J calls follow TCRdb, not the original study. The sample table records over 500,000 distinct CDR3 sequences; 16% of these occur just once. Around 19% of the sample is taken by the ten largest.

CDR1 and CDR2 were assigned from the germline V gene as SGHDT and YYEEEE. From its cysteine to its phenylalanine, the CDR3 spans 13 amino acids. Only the CDR3 portion is preserved as DNA: 39 bases, with reading frame beginning at the first base. Clipping removes 8 bases from V and 6 bases from J, with 6 as the unmatched junction base count. This specimen's time point label, per the study, means: newly diagnosed GD, antithyroid drugs for less than 3 months. For both TCR sequencing and RNA sequencing, RNA was extracted from PBMCs in TRIzol. The diagnosis of Graves' disease was made according to American Thyroid Association guidelines. Patients were recruited from an endocrinology department in Xi'an, China. From each patient, roughly 9 milliliters of peripheral blood was collected into an EDTA anticoagulant tube. PBMCs were isolated by Ficoll Paque Plus density gradient separation without further T cell sorting. An Agilent 2100 Bioanalyzer and agarose gel were used to check RNA quality, and a NanoDrop 2000 was used to measure RNA concentration.

The sample also formed part of further work on T cells in Graves' hyperthyroidism and ophthalmopathy. As the second paper documents: Stable Graves' hyperthyroidism was defined as no progression to ophthalmopathy during 18 months of follow-up. Hyperthyroidism patients were newly diagnosed, had a disease duration of under 2 months, and were aged 18 to 65 years. Exclusion was applied to patients with uncontrolled infections, other autoimmune diseases, pregnancy or lactation. Diagnoses were established on the basis of clinical symptoms, serum thyroxine and TRAb, thyroid ultrasound, and orbital computed tomography. The TCR CDR3 was subjected to a first round of RT-PCR using the HTBI primer set and the Qiagen OneStep RT-PCR kit. Blood samples also contained most of the expanded thyroid clonotypes (frequency above 0.001), which suggests that blood repertoires may reflect thyroid immune responses. In cross-validation, a model built on a 13 V-J signature told ophthalmopathy apart from stable hyperthyroidism with 85% to 90% sensitivity and about 81% specificity, and in testing the same model reached 80%/75%. In validation, the model predicted progression to ophthalmopathy a median of approximately 6.3 months before onset, with roughly 70% sensitivity and 72.22% specificity. To identify distinguishing TCR V-J signatures, a discovery cohort of about 100 patients was used, comprising approximately 40 with Graves' ophthalmopathy and roughly 60 with stable Graves' hyperthyroidism. An independent validation cohort of about 19 hyperthyroidism patients and 17 patients who later progressed to ophthalmopathy tested prospective prediction of ophthalmopathy. The 100 discovery patients were divided at random into training and test sets in a 7:3 ratio. In addition, the study compared T-cell repertoires in thyroid tissue and in blood from roughly 6 Graves' hyperthyroidism patients. After sampling, hyperthyroidism patients received methimazole starting at 30 mg daily, and ophthalmopathy patients received high-dose intravenous methylprednisolone. A second multiplex PCR round built the libraries, followed by size selection and purification. Libraries were sequenced paired-end with 100 bp reads on an Illumina HiSeq2000. SOAPnuke was used to process the raw data, with reads discarded if the reads contained adapters or uncalled bases, had a mean Phred below 15, or lacked an exact constant-primer or identifier match. High-quality paired reads were merged using COPE v1.2.5, and each unique nucleotide sequence was defined as a clonotype. Clonotypes were aligned to IMGT TRBV, TRBD and TRBJ reference segments using MiTCR v1.1. Analysis was restricted to V-J combinations with a frequency above 0.0001, which covered 98% to 99.2% of repertoires. The TCS score was defined as the ratio of F50 (clonal expansion) to E x V (chaos), calculated using BLOSUM62-based TCRdist between CDR3 peptides within each V-J. Welch's t-statistics and random forest reduced 500 to 550 V-J features to 10 to 15, which were used in a naive Bayes classifier (R e1071). Sample size was not statistically predetermined, and investigators were not blinded to group allocation. According to the paper, TCR Vbeta CDR3 sequencing was carried out on approximately 140 peripheral blood samples, which came from fewer than 50 ophthalmopathy, some 73 hyperthyroidism and roughly 17 progressor patients.

This clonotype was sampled from a woman younger than 45 with Graves disease. Donor details come from another sample of the same person, matched by shared clones. The source material was peripheral blood mononuclear cells (PBMCs), sampled at new diagnosis, from a patient treated with antithyroid drugs. The chain employs TRBV5-6 and TRBJ2-1; the central 9 bases match TRBD2. The CDR3 corresponds to CASNPLAGNEQFF. The nucleotide sequence is given as TGTGCCAGTAACCCACTAGCGGGCAATGAGCAGTTCTTC.